This is a list of T cell receptor beta chains from one sample in a study of spatial heterogeneity in lung cancer. TCRdb re-called the 5' RACE reads with MiXCR, one entry per CDR3 protein. The sample yields about 92,000 distinct CDR3 sequences, approximately 12% seen once. Sequenced here: PBMCs, sampled at surgery. Every receptor here comes from a male donor with early-stage non-small cell lung cancer. Each CDR3 is given with its conserved first and last residue. The D gene is left open where the match is weak. The size of a clone is reported for some rows only, either as once, few or many, or as a class for expanded clones.

clone_size,v_call,j_call,d_call,cdr3_nt,cdr3_aa
-,TRBV2,TRBJ2-5,-,TGTGCCAGCAGGACGGAAGAGACCCAGTACTTC,CASRTEETQYF
-,TRBV6-5,TRBJ2-5,-,TGTGCCAGCAGTTACTCGTATATTGCGACCCAGTACTTC,CASSYSYIATQYF
-,TRBV7-2,TRBJ2-3,-,TGTGCCAGCAGCCCGTCGCCGGGTCCGGCTACGCAGTATTTT,CASSPSPGPATQYF
-,TRBV5-1,TRBJ2-5,-,TGCGCCAGCAGGGGGTTTGAGACCCAGTACTTC,CASRGFETQYF
few,TRBV5-4,TRBJ2-7,TRBD1,TGTGCCAGCAGCTCCCCGGGACAGGGAATCGAGCAGTACTTC,CASSSPGQGIEQYF
-,TRBV6-2/TRBV6-3,TRBJ2-7,-,TGTGCCAGCAGTTACGGGGATACAGGGAGCTCCTACGAGCAGTACTTC,CASSYGDTGSSYEQYF
few,TRBV4-3,TRBJ1-6,-,TGCGCCAGCAGCCAAGATCCAGGTCGGGCTTCACCCCTCCACTTT,CASSQDPGRASPLHF
few,TRBV7-2,TRBJ2-3,TRBD2,TGTGCCAGCAGCTCCCCGGGACTAGCGGGCGGAGGGGCCACAGATACGCAGTATTTT,CASSSPGLAGGGATDTQYF
-,TRBV6-1,TRBJ1-2,-,TGTGCCAGCAGTGACCGATACAGTTCTAACTATGGCTACACCTTC,CASSDRYSSNYGYTF
-,TRBV7-2,TRBJ1-5,-,TGTGCCAGCAGCTTAATGGGCAATCAGCCCCAGCATTTT,CASSLMGNQPQHF
few,TRBV10-3,TRBJ2-7,TRBD2,TGTGCCATCAGTGAGTCAGGAGCGGGAGTTCCCGAGCAGTACTTC,CAISESGAGVPEQYF
many,TRBV29-1,TRBJ2-7,-,TGCAGCGTTGCGGGGGAAGGGCTACTCGGCGAGCAGTACTTC,CSVAGEGLLGEQYF
few,TRBV18,TRBJ2-1,TRBD2,TGTGCCAGCTCACCGCAGGGTTATGCTAGCGGGAGAAGTGGTCGGCATGAGCAGTTCTTC,CASSPQGYASGRSGRHEQFF
few,TRBV7-8,TRBJ2-5,TRBD2,TGTGCCAGCAGCCCCTCTTCTACTAGCGGAGGCCAGACCCAGTACTTC,CASSPSSTSGGQTQYF
-,TRBV5-1,TRBJ1-1,-,TGCGCCAGCAGCGCGGCCCTAACGAACACTGAAGCTTTCTTT,CASSAALTNTEAFF
-,TRBV6-5,TRBJ2-6,-,TGTGCCAGCAGTTACTCCCTCAACATGGGAGAAGGGGCCAACGTCCTGACTTTC,CASSYSLNMGEGANVLTF
-,TRBV6-6,TRBJ2-5,TRBD1,TGTGCCAGCAACCGGGACAGGGGGGAAGAGACCCAGTACTTC,CASNRDRGEETQYF
few,TRBV20-1,TRBJ1-2,-,TGCAGTGCGCCGGGAATAGGAATTGGCTACACCTTC,CSAPGIGIGYTF
-,TRBV6-1,TRBJ1-4,-,TGTGCCAGCAGTGATGCAGGCTCTGCAACTAATGAAAAACTGTTTTTT,CASSDAGSATNEKLFF
many,TRBV10-3,TRBJ1-2,-,TGTGCCATCAGTGAGTCGACAAGAAACTATGGCTACACCTTC,CAISESTRNYGYTF
-,TRBV28,TRBJ1-5,-,TGTGCCAGCATCCAGAACAATCAGCCCCAGCATTTT,CASIQNNQPQHF
-,TRBV28,TRBJ2-3,TRBD1,TGTGCCATAAGAGGGGGCCGCACAGATACGCAGTATTTT,CAIRGGRTDTQYF
-,TRBV28,TRBJ2-5,-,TGTGCCAGCAGCCCCGTAGTAGGGGGAGAGACCCAGTACTTC,CASSPVVGGETQYF
-,TRBV6-5,TRBJ2-3,TRBD2,TGTGCCAGCAGACCTAGCGGGGGAACAGATACGCAGTATTTT,CASRPSGGTDTQYF
few,TRBV29-1,TRBJ2-5,TRBD1,TGCAGCGCTACGACAGGGGGTTTTGGAGAGACCCAGTACTTC,CSATTGGFGETQYF
-,TRBV27,TRBJ1-1,TRBD1,TGTGCCAGCAGACAGGGGGCCCAGGTGAAGACAGCTTTCTTT,CASRQGAQVKTAFF
few,TRBV7-9,TRBJ2-5,TRBD1,TGTGCCAGCAGCTCCAGGGGGCCCGAGACCCAGTACTTC,CASSSRGPETQYF
few,TRBV5-1,TRBJ2-2,TRBD2,TGCGCCAGCAGCCGAGTAGCGATGACTAGCGCGAACACCGGGGAGCTGTTTTTT,CASSRVAMTSANTGELFF
few,TRBV25-1,TRBJ2-1,TRBD1,TGTGCCAGCATTCCGACAGGGCCCTTAGGGAATGAGCAGTTCTTC,CASIPTGPLGNEQFF